This T cell receptor beta chain was captured in a study of Graves' ophthalmopathy and Graves' hyperthyroidism. At least ten counts were recorded for this clonotype. Amplified material comprised TCR beta CDR3 regions derived from RNA transcripts. RT-PCR was first run with HTBI primers, then multiplex PCR in a second round. TCRdb used MiXCR to reprocess the multiplex PCR reads, holding one entry per CDR3 protein. The sample has about 390,000 distinct CDR3 sequences, 15% seen once. Looked up from germline, CDR1 is LGHNT and CDR2 is FRNRAP. Trimming took 3 bases from V and 3 from J; bases not matched to a gene: 3. The CDR3 is 14 amino acids.

Sequencing input: peripheral blood. The TCR originated in a woman aged 18-29 years with stable Graves' hyperthyroidism. This chain connects TRBV12-5 to TRBJ2-7; 9 bases fit TRBD2. In DNA form, the CDR3 reads TGTGCTAGTGGTTTAGGTAGCGGGGGCTACGAGCAGTACTTC. Translated: CASGLGSGGYEQYF.